This T cell receptor beta chain was identified in a study of T cells after yellow fever vaccination. Whole-study findings and limits: Peaking faster, on day 5 versus 15, the secondary response was nonetheless weaker. Most clones from primary vaccination resurfaced after the booster (about 95% CD4, 88% CD8).

The CDR3 has 14 residues. Trimming cost V 7 bases and J 6 bases; bases outside gene matches: 8. CDR1 is MNHEY and CDR2 is SVGEGT in the germline V gene. Details on this clonotype: What it binds is unknown.

TCRdb called the 5' RACE reads again in MiXCR, with one record for every CDR3 protein. The sample gives hundreds of thousands of distinct CDR3 sequences, roughly a sixth of which show up once; about a sixth is in the top ten. The chain employs TRBV6-2 or TRBV6-3 and TRBJ2-1, with 8 bases identical to TRBD1. Sequencing used PBMCs, obtained before the yellow fever booster vaccination. This sequence originates from a man between 18 and 35 years old who received the YFV17D yellow fever vaccine. The CDR3 region has the DNA TGTGCCAGCACCCGGACAGGGCTCAGCAATGAGCAGTTCTTC. Its translation is CASTRTGLSNEQFF.